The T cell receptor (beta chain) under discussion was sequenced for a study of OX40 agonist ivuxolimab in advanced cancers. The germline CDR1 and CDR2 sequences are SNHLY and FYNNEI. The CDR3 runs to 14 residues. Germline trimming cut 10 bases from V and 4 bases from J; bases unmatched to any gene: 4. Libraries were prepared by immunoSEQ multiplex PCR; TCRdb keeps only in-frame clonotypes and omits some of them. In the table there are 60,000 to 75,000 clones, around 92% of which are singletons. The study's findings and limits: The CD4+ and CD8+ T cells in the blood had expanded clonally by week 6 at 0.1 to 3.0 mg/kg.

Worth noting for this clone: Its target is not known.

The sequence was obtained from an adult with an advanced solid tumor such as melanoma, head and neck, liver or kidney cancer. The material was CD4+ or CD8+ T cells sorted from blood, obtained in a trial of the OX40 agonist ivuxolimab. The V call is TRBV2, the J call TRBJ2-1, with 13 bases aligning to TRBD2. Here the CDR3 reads CATTLAGGYNEQFF. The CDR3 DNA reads TGTGCCACCACACTAGCGGGAGGGTACAATGAGCAGTTCTTC. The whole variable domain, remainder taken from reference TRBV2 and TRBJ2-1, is EPEVTQTPSHQVTQMGQEVILRCVPISNHLYFYWYRQILGQKVEFLVSFYNNEISEKSEIFDDQFSVERPDGSNFTLKIRSTKLEDSAMYFCATTLAGGYNEQFFGPGTRLTVL.